Below, 15 T cell receptor beta chains from the same sample are listed, as sequenced in a study of T cell repertoires in cytomegalovirus infection. TCRdb re-analysed the reads in MiXCR, keeping a single row per CDR3 protein. The table lists approximately 1,000,000 distinct CDR3 sequences, roughly 30% of them singletons. These receptors are not linked to any known antigen. Sequences were derived from cultured CD8+ T cells from PBMCs, sampled from culture after CMV antigen stimulation. These receptors came from a human donor in good health (CMV status not recorded). Some clones in this sample may be carry-over from other donors' samples.

This clonotype was recorded many times. This sequence joins TRBV7-2 and TRBJ2-4; D remains unclear. Per the germline V gene, CDR1 is SGHTA and CDR2 is FQGNSA. Trimming took 3 bases from V and 0 from J, leaving 9 bases between them. The CDR3 has 15 amino acids. CDR3 DNA: TGTGCCAGCAGCTTCTACTCTTCAGCCAAAAACATTCAGTACTTC. Translated, it gives CASSFYSSAKNIQYF. Full variable domain (rest looked up from reference TRBV7-2 and TRBJ2-4): GAGVSQSPSNKVTEKGKDVELRCDPISGHTALYWYRQSLGQGLEFLIYFQGNSAPDKSGLPSDRFSAERTGGSVSTLTIQRTQQEDSAVYLCASSFYSSAKNIQYFGAGTRLSVL.

This clonotype has just a few counts. The rearrangement joins TRBV7-6 to TRBJ1-6, with D perhaps TRBD1 (5 bases). V was trimmed by 5 bases and J by 6 bases, leaving 8 bases between them. Per germline, CDR1 SGHVS and CDR2 FNYEAQ. The CDR3 totals 13 residues. CDR3 loop: CASSGDSNSPLHF. The CDR3 DNA reads TGTGCCAGCAGCGGAGACAGTAATTCACCCCTCCACTTT.

The V and J genes are TRBV4-1 and TRBJ2-7; D unresolved. Germline assignment: CDR1 MGHRA and CDR2 YSYEKL. Trimming took 0 bases from V and 5 from J, leaving 5 bases between them. This CDR3 spans 12 amino acids. In DNA, the CDR3 is TGCGCCAGCAGCCAAGATCTCCACGAGCAGTACTTC. As protein: CASSQDLHEQYF.

The table lists this clonotype with a few counts. V gene TRBV6-5 combines with J gene TRBJ2-3; 7 nucleotides line up with TRBD1. The CDR3 consists of 16 residues. Germline V CDR1 and CDR2: MNHEY, SVGAGI. With V trimmed by 2 bases and J by 3 bases, 8 bases remained unmatched. The CDR3 nucleotides are TGTGCCAGCAGTTACCACAGGGGTTCGCTAACAGATACGCAGTATTTT. It translates to CASSYHRGSLTDTQYF.

This clonotype was recorded once. The chain couples TRBV6-1 to TRBJ2-2; D gene uncertain. The V and J ends lost 1 base and 7 bases respectively, with 13 bases between them. The CDR3 has 15 residues. In germline, CDR1 is MNHNS, CDR2 SASEGT. The CDR3 here is CASSEVEQQIGELFF. As DNA, the CDR3 is TGTGCCAGCAGTGAAGTGGAACAGCAGATCGGGGAGCTGTTTTTT.

The rearrangement links TRBV12-3 or TRBV12-4 to TRBJ2-1; 8 nucleotides match TRBD2. The V gene end was trimmed by 3 bases and the J gene end by 0 bases; junction bases not matched to a gene: 4. This CDR3 is 16 amino acids long. CDR3 region: CASSFQRGISYNEQFF. The CDR3 nucleotides are TGTGCCAGCAGTTTTCAGCGGGGGATCTCCTACAATGAGCAGTTCTTC.

This sequence joins TRBV13 and TRBJ1-2; TRBD1 matches 7 bases. Looked up from germline, CDR1 is PRHDT and CDR2 is FYEKMQ (reference sequence). V lost 1 base, J lost 7 bases, and 6 bases stayed unmatched. This CDR3 comprises 14 residues. CDR3 region: CASSLDRGGVGYTF. For the CDR3, the DNA is TGTGCCAGCAGCTTAGACAGGGGAGGGGTTGGCTACACCTTC.

The rearrangement joins TRBV9 to TRBJ2-4; D is undetermined. The CDR3 covers 13 residues. Germline lookup yields CDR1 SGDLS and CDR2 YYNGEE. V gave up 3 bases and J gave up 3 bases, with 7 bases separating them. CDR3 sequence: CASSGLNKNIQYF. The DNA for the CDR3 is TGTGCCAGCAGCGGCTTAAACAAAAACATTCAGTACTTC.

The chain links TRBV20-1 to TRBJ2-1; D perhaps matches TRBD2 (5 bases). CDR3 length: 12 residues. Trimming stripped 8 bases from V and 9 bases from J, with 17 bases between. Germline V lookup: CDR1 DFQATT, CDR2 SNEGSKA (reference sequence). The chain's CDR3 is CSPDGGEGEQFF. In DNA, the CDR3 is TGCAGTCCTGATGGAGGAGAGGGTGAGCAGTTCTTC.

This clonotype has just a few counts. V and J are TRBV12-3 or TRBV12-4 and TRBJ2-7; 10 bases line up with TRBD1. The CDR3 is 15 residues long. The ends lost 5 bases at V and 2 bases at J; junction bases unmatched: 6. CDR3 in amino acids: CASSRAGTGAYEQYF. CDR3 bases: TGTGCCAGCAGTCGCGCCGGGACAGGGGCCTACGAGCAGTACTTC.

The rearrangement joins TRBV7-9 to TRBJ1-2, with D possibly TRBD1 on 5 matching bases. The V gene lost 2 bases and the J gene lost 4 bases, with 14 bases spanning the gap. CDR1 is SEHNR and CDR2 is FQNEAQ in the germline V gene (reference sequence). The CDR3 is made up of 15 amino acids. CDR3 sequence: CASSLQPDGTYGYTF. CDR3 nucleotide sequence: TGTGCCAGCAGCTTACAACCGGACGGGACCTATGGCTACACCTTC.

The table lists this clonotype with a few counts. V gene TRBV20-1 combines with J gene TRBJ2-3, with TRBD2 identical over 9 bases. Trimming took 6 bases from V and 0 from J; bases not matched to a gene: 4. Germline V gives CDR1 DFQATT, CDR2 SNEGSKA (reference sequence). This CDR3 region has 14 residues. DNA of the CDR3: TGCAGTGCACTTAGCGGGGGTAGCACAGATACGCAGTATTTT. It yields the protein CSALSGGSTDTQYF.

This clonotype was counted ten times or more. V and J are TRBV12-3 or TRBV12-4 and TRBJ2-2, with D maybe TRBD2 (7 bases). This CDR3 has 17 amino acids. V dropped 7 bases and J dropped 0 bases, with 18 bases sitting between them. CDR3: CASTIVGGGPNTGELFF. CDR3 nucleotide sequence: TGTGCCAGCACAATTGTTGGCGGGGGCCCGAACACCGGGGAGCTGTTTTTT.

This clonotype was counted between two and nine times. The J gene is TRBJ2-5, the V gene TRBV7-3; TRBD2 aligns across 8 bases. Looked up from germline, CDR1 is SGHTA and CDR2 is FQGTGA. V shed 4 bases and J 1 base; nucleotides not matched to a gene: 8. This CDR3 spans 16 amino acids. The CDR3 bases are TGTGCCAGCAGCTCCTTAAGACGGGGGGGCCAAGAGACCCAGTACTTC. This gives the protein CASSSLRRGGQETQYF.

The chain couples TRBV4-3 to TRBJ2-2; D may be TRBD2 (5 bases). Germline CDR1 is LGHNA and CDR2 is YSLEER. The CDR3 consists of 17 residues. V gave up 1 base and J gave up 5 bases, with 17 bases separating them. The CDR3 spells CASSQVGSIGVTGELFF. CDR3 bases: TGCGCCAGCAGCCAAGTAGGCTCAATCGGGGTAACCGGGGAGCTGTTTTTT.